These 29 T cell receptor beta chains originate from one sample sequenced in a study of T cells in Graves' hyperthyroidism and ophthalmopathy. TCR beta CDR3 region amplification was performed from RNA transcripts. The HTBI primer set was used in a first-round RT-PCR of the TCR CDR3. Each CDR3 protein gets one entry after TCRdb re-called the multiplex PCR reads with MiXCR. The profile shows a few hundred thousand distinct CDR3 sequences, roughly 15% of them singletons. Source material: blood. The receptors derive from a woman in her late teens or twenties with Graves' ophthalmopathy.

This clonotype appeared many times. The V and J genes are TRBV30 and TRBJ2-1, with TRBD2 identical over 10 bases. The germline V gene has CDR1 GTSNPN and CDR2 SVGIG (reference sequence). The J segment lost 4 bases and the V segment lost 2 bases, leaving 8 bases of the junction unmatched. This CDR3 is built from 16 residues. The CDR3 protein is CAWSFRTSGIYNEQFF. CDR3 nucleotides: TGTGCCTGGAGTTTTAGGACTAGCGGAATATACAATGAGCAGTTCTTC.

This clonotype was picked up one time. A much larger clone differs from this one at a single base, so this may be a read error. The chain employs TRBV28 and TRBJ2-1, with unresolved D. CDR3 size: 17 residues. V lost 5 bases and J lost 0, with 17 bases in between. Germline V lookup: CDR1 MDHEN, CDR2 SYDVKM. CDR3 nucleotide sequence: TGTGCCAGCAGTCCCCTAGACTCCCTGGGCTCCTACAATGAGCAGTTCTTC. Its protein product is CASSPLDSLGSYNEQFF.

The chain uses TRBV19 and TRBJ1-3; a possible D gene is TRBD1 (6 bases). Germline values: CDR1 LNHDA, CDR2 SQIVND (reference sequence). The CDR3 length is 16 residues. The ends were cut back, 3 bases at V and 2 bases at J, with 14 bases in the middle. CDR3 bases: TGTGCCAGTAGTATCACGACAGGCCACGCTGGAAACACCATATATTTT. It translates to CASSITTGHAGNTIYF.

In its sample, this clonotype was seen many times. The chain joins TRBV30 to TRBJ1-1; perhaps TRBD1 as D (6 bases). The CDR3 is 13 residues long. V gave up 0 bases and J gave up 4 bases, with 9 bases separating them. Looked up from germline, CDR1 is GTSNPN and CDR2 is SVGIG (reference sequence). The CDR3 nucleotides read TGTGCCTGGAGTGTAAACAGGGTCACTGAAGCTTTCTTT. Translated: CAWSVNRVTEAFF.

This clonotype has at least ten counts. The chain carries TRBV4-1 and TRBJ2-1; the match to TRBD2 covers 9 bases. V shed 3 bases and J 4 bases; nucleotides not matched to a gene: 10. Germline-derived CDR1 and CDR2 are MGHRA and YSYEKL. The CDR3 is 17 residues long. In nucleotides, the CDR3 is TGCGCCAGCAGCCAGCCCAAAGCGGGGGGAAATTACAATGAGCAGTTCTTC. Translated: CASSQPKAGGNYNEQFF.

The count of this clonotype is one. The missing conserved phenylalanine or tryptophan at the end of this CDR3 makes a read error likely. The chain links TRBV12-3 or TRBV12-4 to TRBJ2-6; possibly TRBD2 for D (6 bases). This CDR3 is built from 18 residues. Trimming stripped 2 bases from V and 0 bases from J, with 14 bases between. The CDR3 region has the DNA TGTGCCAGCAGTTTACGTACGGGACTGACCTCTGGGGCCAACGTCCTGACTTCC. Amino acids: CASSLRTGLTSGANVLTS.

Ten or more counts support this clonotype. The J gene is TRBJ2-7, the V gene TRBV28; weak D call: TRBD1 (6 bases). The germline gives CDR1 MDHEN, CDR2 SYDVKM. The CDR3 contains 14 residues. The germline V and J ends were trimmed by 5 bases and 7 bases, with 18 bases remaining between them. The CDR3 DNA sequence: TGTGCCAGCAGTGAAATTACAGGGAAGGGTGAGCAGTACTTC. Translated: CASSEITGKGEQYF.

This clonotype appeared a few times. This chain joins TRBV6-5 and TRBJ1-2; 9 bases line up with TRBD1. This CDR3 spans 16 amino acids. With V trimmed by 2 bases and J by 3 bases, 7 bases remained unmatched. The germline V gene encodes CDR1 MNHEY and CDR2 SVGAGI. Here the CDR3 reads CASSYQTGGLDYGYTF. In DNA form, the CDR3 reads TGTGCCAGCAGTTACCAAACAGGGGGCTTGGACTATGGCTACACCTTC.

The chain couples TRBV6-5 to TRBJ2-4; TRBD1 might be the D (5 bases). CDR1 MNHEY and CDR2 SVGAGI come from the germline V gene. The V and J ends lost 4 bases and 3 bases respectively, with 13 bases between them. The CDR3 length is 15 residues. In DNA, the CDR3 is TGTGCCAGCAGTTTAGGGCAGGGTGTCAAAAACATTCAGTACTTC. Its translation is CASSLGQGVKNIQYF.

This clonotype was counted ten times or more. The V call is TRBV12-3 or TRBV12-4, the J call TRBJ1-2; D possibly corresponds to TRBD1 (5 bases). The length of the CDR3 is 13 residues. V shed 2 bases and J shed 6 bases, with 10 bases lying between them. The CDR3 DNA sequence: TGTGCCAGCAGTTTATTGGGGGATGATGGCTACACCTTC. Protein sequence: CASSLLGDDGYTF.

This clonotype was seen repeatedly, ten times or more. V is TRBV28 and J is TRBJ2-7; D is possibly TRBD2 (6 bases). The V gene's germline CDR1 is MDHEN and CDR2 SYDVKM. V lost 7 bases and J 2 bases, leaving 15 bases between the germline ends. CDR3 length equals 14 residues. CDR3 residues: CASKSGRGPYEQYF. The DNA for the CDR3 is TGTGCCAGCAAGAGTGGGCGGGGTCCCTACGAGCAGTACTTC.

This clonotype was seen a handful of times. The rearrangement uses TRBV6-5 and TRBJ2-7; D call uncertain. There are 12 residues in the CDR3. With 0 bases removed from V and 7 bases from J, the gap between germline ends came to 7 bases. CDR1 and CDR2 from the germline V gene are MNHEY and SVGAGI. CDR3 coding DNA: TGTGCCAGCAGTTACTCCTCGTGGGAGCAGTACTTC. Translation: CASSYSSWEQYF.

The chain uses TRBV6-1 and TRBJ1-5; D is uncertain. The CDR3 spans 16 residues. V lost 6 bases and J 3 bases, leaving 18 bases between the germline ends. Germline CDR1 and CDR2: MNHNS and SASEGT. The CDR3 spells CASSRTFGPINQPQHF. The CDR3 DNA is TGTGCCAGCAGCCGAACCTTTGGACCGATCAATCAGCCCCAGCATTTT.

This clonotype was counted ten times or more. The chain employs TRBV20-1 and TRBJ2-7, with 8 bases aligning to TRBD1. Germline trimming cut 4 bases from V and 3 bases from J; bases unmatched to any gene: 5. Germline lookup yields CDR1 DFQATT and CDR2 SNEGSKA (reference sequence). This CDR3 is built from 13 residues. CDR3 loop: CSAKDRGNYEQYF. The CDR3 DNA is TGCAGTGCTAAAGACAGGGGAAACTACGAGCAGTACTTC.

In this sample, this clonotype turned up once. The CDR3 sequence: CASSSGTGGISSNQPQHF. In DNA, the CDR3 is TGTGCCAGCAGTTCCGGGACAGGGGGAATTAGTAGCAATCAGCCCCAGCATTTT. This chain uses TRBV6-5 with TRBJ1-5; 11 bases map to TRBD1. Germline V gives CDR1 MNHEY, CDR2 SVGAGI. V shed 4 bases and J 0 bases; nucleotides not matched to a gene: 8. This CDR3 comprises 18 residues.

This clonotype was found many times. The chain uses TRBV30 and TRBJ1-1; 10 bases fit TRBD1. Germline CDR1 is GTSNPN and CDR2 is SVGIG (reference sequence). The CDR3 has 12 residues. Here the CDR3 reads CGREDRGYEAFF. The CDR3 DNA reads TGTGGACGTGAGGACAGGGGGTATGAAGCTTTCTTT.

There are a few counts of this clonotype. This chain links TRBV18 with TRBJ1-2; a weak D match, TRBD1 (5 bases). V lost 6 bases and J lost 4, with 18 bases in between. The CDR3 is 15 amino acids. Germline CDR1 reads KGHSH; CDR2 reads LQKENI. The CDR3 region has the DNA TGTGCCAGCTCCCCAAGAGGGACCGCTATCTATGGCTACACCTTC. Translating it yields CASSPRGTAIYGYTF.

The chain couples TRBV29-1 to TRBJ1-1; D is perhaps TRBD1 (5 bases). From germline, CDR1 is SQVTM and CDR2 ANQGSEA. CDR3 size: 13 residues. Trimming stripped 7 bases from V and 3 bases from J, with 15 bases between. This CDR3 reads CSERTLGDTEAFF. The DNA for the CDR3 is TGCAGCGAGAGGACCCTGGGGGACACTGAAGCTTTCTTT.

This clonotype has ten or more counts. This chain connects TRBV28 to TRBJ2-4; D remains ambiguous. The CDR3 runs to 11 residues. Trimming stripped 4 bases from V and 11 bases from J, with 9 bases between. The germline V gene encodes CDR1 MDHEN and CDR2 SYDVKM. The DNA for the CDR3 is TGTGCCAGCAGTTCCCCTCCCCTTCAGTACTTC. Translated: CASSSPPLQYF. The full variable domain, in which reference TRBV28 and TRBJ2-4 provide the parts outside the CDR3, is DVKVTQSSRYLVKRTGEKVFLECVQDMDHENMFWYRQDPGLGLRLIYFSYDVKMKEKGDIPEGYSVSREKKERFSLILESASTNQTSMYLCASSSPPLQYFGAGTRLSVL.

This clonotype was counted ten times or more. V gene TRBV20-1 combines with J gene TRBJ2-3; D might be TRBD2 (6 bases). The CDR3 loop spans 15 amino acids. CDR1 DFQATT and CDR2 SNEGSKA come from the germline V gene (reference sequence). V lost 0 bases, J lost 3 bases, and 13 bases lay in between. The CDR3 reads CSARDGQRGTDTQYF. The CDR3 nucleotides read TGCAGTGCTAGAGACGGGCAACGGGGGACAGATACGCAGTATTTT.

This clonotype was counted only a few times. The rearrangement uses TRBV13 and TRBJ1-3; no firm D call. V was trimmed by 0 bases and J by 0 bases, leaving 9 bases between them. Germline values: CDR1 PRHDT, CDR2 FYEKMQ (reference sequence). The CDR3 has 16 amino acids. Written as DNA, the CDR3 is TGTGCCAGCAGCTTAGGAGCGGGGATCTCTGGAAACACCATATATTTT. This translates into CASSLGAGISGNTIYF. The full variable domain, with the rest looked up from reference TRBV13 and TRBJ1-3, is AAGVIQSPRHLIKEKRETATLKCYPIPRHDTVYWYQQGPGQDPQFLISFYEKMQSDKGSIPDRFSAQQFSDYHSELNMSSLELGDSALYFCASSLGAGISGNTIYFGEGSWLTVV.

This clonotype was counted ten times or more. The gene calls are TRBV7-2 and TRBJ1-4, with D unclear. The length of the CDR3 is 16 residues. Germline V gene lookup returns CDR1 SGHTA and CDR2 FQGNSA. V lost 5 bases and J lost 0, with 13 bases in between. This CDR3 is CASSLVASATNEKLFF. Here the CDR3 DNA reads TGTGCCAGCAGCCTAGTGGCATCCGCAACTAATGAAAAACTGTTTTTT.

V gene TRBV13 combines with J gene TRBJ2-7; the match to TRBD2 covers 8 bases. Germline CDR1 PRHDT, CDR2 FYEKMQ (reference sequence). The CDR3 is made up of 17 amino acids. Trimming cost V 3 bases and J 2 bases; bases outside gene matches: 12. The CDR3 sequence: CASSFGRGGRKAYEQYF. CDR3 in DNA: TGTGCCAGCAGCTTTGGGAGGGGCGGGAGGAAAGCCTACGAGCAGTACTTC.

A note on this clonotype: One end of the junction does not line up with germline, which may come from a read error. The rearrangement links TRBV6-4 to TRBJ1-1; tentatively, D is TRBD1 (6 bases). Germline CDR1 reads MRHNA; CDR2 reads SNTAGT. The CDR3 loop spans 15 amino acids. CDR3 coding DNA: TGTGCCAGCAGTTATTCTTGGGGGGGGGACACTGAAACTTTCTTT. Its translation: CASSYSWGGDTETFF.

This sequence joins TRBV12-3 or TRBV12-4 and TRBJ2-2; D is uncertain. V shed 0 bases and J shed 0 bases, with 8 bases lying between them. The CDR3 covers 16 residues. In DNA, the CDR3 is TGTGCCAGCAGTTTAGCGCTGGGCCCGAACACCGGGGAGCTGTTTTTT. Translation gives CASSLALGPNTGELFF.

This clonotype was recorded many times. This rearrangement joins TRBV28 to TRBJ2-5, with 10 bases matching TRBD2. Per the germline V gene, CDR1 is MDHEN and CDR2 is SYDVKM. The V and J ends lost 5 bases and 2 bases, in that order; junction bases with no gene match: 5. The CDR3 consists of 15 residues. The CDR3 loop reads CASSVSAGGQETQYF. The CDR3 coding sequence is TGTGCCAGCAGTGTCTCAGCGGGGGGGCAAGAGACCCAGTACTTC.

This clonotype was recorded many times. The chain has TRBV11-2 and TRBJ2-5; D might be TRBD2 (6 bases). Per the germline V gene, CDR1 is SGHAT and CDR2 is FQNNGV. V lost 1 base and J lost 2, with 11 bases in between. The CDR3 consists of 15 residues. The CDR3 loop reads CASSLGGGPQETQYF. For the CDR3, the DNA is TGTGCCAGCAGCTTAGGTGGAGGGCCTCAAGAGACCCAGTACTTC. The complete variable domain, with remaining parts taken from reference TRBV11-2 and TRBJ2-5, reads EAGVAQSPRYKIIEKRQSVAFWCNPISGHATLYWYQQILGQGPKLLIQFQNNGVVDDSQLPKDRFSAERLKGVDSTLKIQPAKLEDSAVYLCASSLGGGPQETQYFGPGTRLLVL.

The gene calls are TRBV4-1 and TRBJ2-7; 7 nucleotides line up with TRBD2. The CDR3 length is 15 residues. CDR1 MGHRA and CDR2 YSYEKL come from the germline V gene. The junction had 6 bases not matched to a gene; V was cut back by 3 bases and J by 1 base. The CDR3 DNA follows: TGCGCCAGCAGCCAGGGACCAGCGGGGTCCTACGAGCAGTACTTC. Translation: CASSQGPAGSYEQYF.

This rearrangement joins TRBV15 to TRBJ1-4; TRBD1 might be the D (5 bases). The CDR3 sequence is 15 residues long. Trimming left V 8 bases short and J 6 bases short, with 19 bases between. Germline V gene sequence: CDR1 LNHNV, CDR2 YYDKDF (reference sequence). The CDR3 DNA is TGTGCCACCCGTTTCATTGCAGGGATTGATGAAAAACTGTTTTTT. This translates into CATRFIAGIDEKLFF.